The T cell receptor beta chain under discussion was sequenced for a study of molecular identifiers for immune sequencing clone quantification. Methods described previously, with TCR primers listed, were used for bulk TCR libraries. In TCRdb, the PCR reads were re-called with MiXCR into one record per CDR3 protein. The sample lists more than 300,000 distinct CDR3 sequences, 20% to 25% occurring once. V lost 1 base and J 0 bases, leaving 9 bases between the germline ends. The germline gives CDR1 LGHNA, CDR2 YSLEER. The CDR3 loop spans 15 amino acids. Study-level results: Underestimated sizes of highly expanded clones could result from identical TCR molecules that share a barcode.

This clonotype has a handful of counts. Its antigen remains unknown. Sequenced: naive CD8+ T cells from blood, with Jurkat cell RNA spiked in. Subset defined: FACS-sorted CD8+CD4-CCR7+CD45RA+ naive T cells. This sequence was found in a human donor in good health. Some libraries in this study had Jurkat cell RNA spiked in. The chain couples TRBV4-3 to TRBJ1-1; D unclear. CDR3: CASSQGLSMNTEAFF. CDR3 coding DNA: TGCGCCAGCAGCCAAGGCCTCTCCATGAACACTGAAGCTTTCTTT.